These 13 T cell receptor beta chains originate from one sample sequenced in a study of T cell changes during pregnancy in multiple sclerosis. Using immunoSEQ multiplex PCR, the repertoire was profiled, and TCRdb retains in-frame clones only, with some absent. In the table there are about 68,000 clones, around 90% of which are singletons. The sample in question was peripheral blood, obtained after pregnancy. Receptors were obtained from a female donor in good health, enrolled as a control in a pregnancy study.

The genes are TRBV5-4 and TRBJ2-1; 10 nucleotides agree with TRBD1. This CDR3 is built from 16 residues. Germline trimming cut 0 bases from V and 9 bases from J; bases unmatched to any gene: 9. Germline CDR1 is SGHNT and CDR2 is YYREEE (reference sequence). The CDR3 spells CASSLGETGGQFEQFF. Here the CDR3 DNA reads TGTGCCAGCAGCTTGGGTGAGACAGGGGGCCAGTTTGAGCAGTTCTTC.

The chain joins TRBV11-2 to TRBJ2-7, with D possibly being TRBD1 (6 bases). Germline CDR1 SGHAT, CDR2 FQNNGV. V lost 4 bases, J lost 1 base, and 11 bases lay in between. The length of the CDR3 is 14 residues. CDR3 sequence (DNA): TGTGCCAGCAGCTCGGGGCAGGGGTCCTACGAGCAGTACTTC. Residues: CASSSGQGSYEQYF.

This clone came up a few times. This chain connects TRBV14 to TRBJ2-7, with D possibly TRBD1 on 6 matching bases. V was trimmed by 0 bases and J by 1 base, leaving 19 bases between them. The length of the CDR3 is 18 residues. Per the germline V gene, CDR1 is SGHDN and CDR2 is FVKESK. CDR3 loop: CASSQDSILDRISYEQYF. CDR3 bases: TGTGCCAGCAGCCAAGATTCTATCCTAGACAGGATATCCTACGAGCAGTACTTC.

This chain joins TRBV2 and TRBJ2-1, with 8 bases lining up with TRBD2. The CDR3 has 13 residues. Losses at the gene ends were 11 bases for V and 5 bases for J; bases not matched to a gene: 8. Germline assignment: CDR1 SNHLY and CDR2 FYNNEI. The chain's CDR3 is CASCTGGDNEQFF. In DNA, the CDR3 is TGTGCCTCATGCACGGGAGGGGACAATGAGCAGTTCTTC.

The rearrangement joins TRBV9 to TRBJ2-1; the D gene is possibly TRBD2 (5 bases). Germline CDR1 and CDR2: SGDLS and YYNGEE. CDR3 length equals 15 residues. With 0 bases removed from V and 1 base from J, the gap between germline ends came to 8 bases. In nucleotides, the CDR3 is TGTGCCAGCAGCGTAGCCGGGAATTCCTACAATGAGCAGTTCTTC. Its translation is CASSVAGNSYNEQFF.

The sample holds a few counts of this clone. J is TRBJ2-7 and V is TRBV18; TRBD1 aligns across 8 bases. The CDR3 loop spans 17 amino acids. The V gene's germline CDR1 is KGHSH and CDR2 LQKENI. The trim removed 4 bases at V and 0 bases at J, leaving 11 bases unmatched. This CDR3 reads CASSLTPGQGPSYEQYF. CDR3 nucleotide sequence: TGTGCCAGCTCACTTACTCCAGGACAGGGTCCCTCCTACGAGCAGTACTTC.

This CDR3 is CASSPGGRETQYF. The CDR3 nucleotides are TGTGCCAGCAGCCCCGGGGGGCGGGAGACCCAGTACTTC. This chain links TRBV4-2 with TRBJ2-5; tentatively, D is TRBD2 (7 bases). The CDR3 covers 13 residues. The V gene's germline CDR1 is LGHNA and CDR2 YNFKEQ. Trimming pared 4 bases from V and 5 bases from J, leaving 11 bases between.

The chain joins TRBV7-9 to TRBJ2-3; 8 nucleotides agree with TRBD2. This CDR3 is built from 15 residues. Germline-derived CDR1 and CDR2 are SEHNR and FQNEAQ (reference sequence). With 4 bases clipped from V and 11 bases from J, the junction kept 14 bases outside the gene matches. CDR3 in DNA: TGTGCCAGCAGCTCCACCGGGACTAGGGATTGGGTGCAGTATTTT. Protein: CASSSTGTRDWVQYF.

This rearrangement joins TRBV10-1 to TRBJ1-3; the D is unclear. From germline, CDR1 is WNHNN and CDR2 SYGVQD (reference sequence). V was cut by 3 bases and J by 4 bases, with 13 bases left in between. This CDR3 contains 15 residues. In nucleotides, the CDR3 is TGCGCCAGCAGTGAAGAGGGAAGGATCGGAAACACCATATATTTT. The encoded protein is CASSEEGRIGNTIYF.

The chain has TRBV11-2 and TRBJ2-3, with 7 bases identical to TRBD2. In germline, CDR1 is SGHAT, CDR2 FQNNGV. J lost 2 bases, V lost 6 bases, and 8 bases had no gene match. This CDR3 has 15 amino acids. The CDR3 nucleotides read TGTGCCAGCAGGGGTTGGGGGGGGAACACAGATACGCAGTATTTT. This sequence encodes CASRGWGGNTDTQYF.

The chain recombines TRBV4-3 with TRBJ2-7; 8 bases align to TRBD1. Germline CDR1 is LGHNA and CDR2 is YSLEER. V lost 0 bases and J lost 5; bases outside the gene matches: 6. This CDR3 contains 15 residues. The CDR3 region has the DNA TGCGCCAGCAGCCAAGATACGGGACAGGTCAACGAGCAGTACTTC. This sequence encodes CASSQDTGQVNEQYF.

J is TRBJ1-1 and V is TRBV6-1; the D gene is possibly TRBD1 (6 bases). Germline CDR1 MNHNS, CDR2 SASEGT. V lost 2 bases, J lost 2 bases, and 18 bases lay in between. The CDR3 has 17 residues. The CDR3 spells CASSEWNRDRLNTEAFF. The CDR3 DNA reads as TGTGCCAGCAGTGAATGGAACAGGGACCGACTTAACACTGAAGCTTTCTTT.

The chain's CDR3 is CASSAGTGALMNTEAFF. The DNA of the CDR3 is TGTGCCAGCTCAGCCGGGACAGGGGCCCTTATGAACACTGAAGCTTTCTTT. The chain recombines TRBV18 with TRBJ1-1, with TRBD1 matching 10 bases. Germline lookup yields CDR1 KGHSH and CDR2 LQKENI. The CDR3 length is 17 residues. The ends lost 5 bases at V and 0 bases at J; junction bases unmatched: 9.